The 7 T cell receptor gamma chains below were found in one sample sequenced in a study of gamma-delta T cells after stem cell transplantation. TCRdb re-identified clones in the RT-PCR reads via CATT. This table has over a thousand gamma-chain clones, around 3.2% appearing once. Sequenced sample: gamma-delta T cells. These TCRs come from a human donor. It is not recorded whose cells these are; they may come from a transplant donor.

This clone is categorized as medium-sized. The V and J genes are TRGV9 and TRGJ1 or TRGJ2. The CDR3 consists of 12 residues. The germline gives CDR1 GITISATS, CDR2 ISYDGTV (reference sequence). Trimming cost V 2 bases and J 3 bases; bases outside gene matches: 1. CDR3 sequence: CALWEAYYKKLF. CDR3 nucleotide sequence: TGTGCCTTGTGGGAGGCTTATTATAAGAAACTCTTT.

This clone was counted a few times. A much bigger clone sits one base away, suggesting this may be a read error. This rearrangement joins TRGV3 to TRGJ1 or TRGJ2. The germline gives CDR1 VTNTFY, CDR2 YDVSTARD (reference sequence). Trimming cost V 1 base and J 5 bases; bases outside gene matches: 8. The CDR3 totals 14 residues. CDR3 nucleotide sequence: TGTGCCACCTGGGACAGACCGCCCAATTATAAGAAACTCTTT. Its translation is CATWDRPPNYKKLF.

A note on this clone: A far larger clone is one nucleotide away, so this likely arose from a read error. Within the sample, other DNA sequences also encode this same CDR3. V and J are TRGV9 and TRGJP. Germline V lookup: CDR1 GITISATS, CDR2 ISYDGTV (reference sequence). The CDR3 extends over 17 amino acids. The chain's CDR3 is CALWEALEELGKKIKVF. The CDR3 nucleotides are TGTGCCTTATGGGAGGCACTAGAAGAGTTGGGCAAAAAAATCAAGGTATTT.

This clone was counted a few times. It is likely a read error: a sequence one base away is far more abundant. The sample has other DNA sequences that encode this CDR3 too. This sequence joins TRGV9 and TRGJP. Germline lookup yields CDR1 GITISATS and CDR2 ISYDGTV (reference sequence). The CDR3 is 16 amino acids. CDR3 sequence: CALWELEELGKKIKVF. The CDR3 bases are TGTGCCTTGTGGGAGTTGGAAGAGTTAGGCAAAAAAATCAAGGTATTT.

A note on this clone: A far larger clone is one nucleotide away, so this likely arose from a read error. Within the sample, other DNA sequences also encode this same CDR3. This chain links TRGV9 with TRGJP. The CDR3 contains 18 residues. Germline lookup yields CDR1 GITISATS and CDR2 ISYDGTV (reference sequence). CDR3 sequence (DNA): TGTGCCTTGTGGGAGACTCCTTTGCAAGAGTTAGGCAAAAAAATCAAGGTATTT. Translation: CALWETPLQELGKKIKVF.

Judged by abundance, this clone is medium-sized. The chain uses TRGV9 and TRGJ1 or TRGJ2. The germline gives CDR1 GITISATS, CDR2 ISYDGTV (reference sequence). Trimming removed 3 bases from V and 11 bases from J; junction bases left unmatched: 4. The CDR3 totals 10 residues. The CDR3 sequence: CALWERQKLF. CDR3 in DNA: TGTGCCTTGTGGGAGAGGCAGAAACTCTTT.

In its sample, this clone is medium-sized (0.01 to 0.1%). A much larger clonotype is one base distant, so this may be a read error. Within the sample, other DNA sequences also encode this same CDR3. The gene calls are TRGV9 and TRGJ1 or TRGJ2. V lost 2 bases, J lost 0 bases, and 1 base stayed unmatched. The germline V gene has CDR1 GITISATS and CDR2 ISYDGTV (reference sequence). The length of the CDR3 is 13 residues. The CDR3 is CALWEANYYKKLF. The CDR3 DNA reads TGTGCCTTGTGGGAGGCGAATTATTATAAGAAACTCTTT.